This TCR beta chain was sequenced during a study of T cell repertoires in cytomegalovirus infection. Study summary: Public TCR beta signatures provided an indication of both CMV infection and a matching HLA type.

Study-level results: Carriers of CMV and the relevant HLA type were discriminated by public TCR beta frequency.

The CDR3 length is 15 residues. Germline lookup yields CDR1 LNHDA and CDR2 SQIVND (reference sequence). V gave up 6 bases and J gave up 1 base; unmatched junction bases: 4. This clonotype was counted only a few times. The antigen remains undetermined. Via MiXCR, TCRdb re-called the reads, giving one row per CDR3 protein. The repertoire consists of fewer than 850,000 distinct CDR3 sequences, with roughly 28% occurring once and the leading ten covering around 14%. Material: cultured CD8+ T cells from PBMCs, obtained from culture after CMV antigen stimulation. This clonotype was sampled from a human donor in good health (CMV status not recorded). Some clones in this sample may be carry-over from other donors' samples. The rearrangement links TRBV19 to TRBJ1-5; 9 bases map to TRBD1. The CDR3 region has the DNA TGTGCCAGTAGCCGACAGGGGGAGAGCAATCAGCCCCAGCATTTT. It is translated as CASSRQGESNQPQHF. Full variable domain (outside the CDR3, taken from reference TRBV19 and TRBJ1-5): DGGITQSPKYLFRKEGQNVTLSCEQNLNHDAMYWYRQDPGQGLRLIYYSQIVNDFQKGDIAEGYSVSREKKESFPLTVTSAQKNPTAFYLCASSRQGESNQPQHFGDGTRLSIL.